A selection of T cell receptor beta chains follows, all from one sample in a study of beta chain features in type 1 diabetes. This table comes from immunoSEQ multiplex PCR, and its TCRdb copy is limited to in-frame clones, with some not included. The table has some 240,000 clones, approximately 16% seen once; the top ten hold roughly 0.08%. Sequencing was carried out using naive CD4+ T cells from blood. These TCRs come from a man aged 30 to 39 with type 1 diabetes. Each CDR3 is given with its conserved first and last residue. Fields, in order: V gene, J gene, D gene, clone size, CDR3 protein, CDR3 DNA. D genes are given only for firm matches. Only part of the rows carry a size: once, few, many, or a class if the clone is expanded.

TRBV15,TRBJ2-5,NA,NA,CATSTKLGEQETQYF,TGTGCCACCAGCACTAAGCTAGGGGAACAAGAGACCCAGTACTTC
TRBV2,TRBJ2-1,TRBD1,NA,CASRYDRDNEQFF,TGTGCCAGCAGGTACGACAGGGACAATGAGCAGTTCTTC
TRBV7-9,TRBJ2-3,NA,NA,CASSSEGPDTQYF,TGTGCCAGCAGCTCCGAAGGCCCAGATACGCAGTATTTT
TRBV7-9,TRBJ2-3,NA,NA,CASSLGLRVDTQYF,TGTGCCAGCAGCCTAGGGCTCCGCGTGGATACGCAGTATTTT
TRBV9,TRBJ2-2,NA,few,CASSAKQGTTGELFF,TGTGCCAGCAGCGCGAAACAGGGCACCACCGGGGAGCTGTTTTTT
TRBV6-1,TRBJ2-7,TRBD2,few,CASSSAGVSYEQYF,TGTGCCAGCAGTTCAGCGGGAGTCTCCTACGAGCAGTACTTC
TRBV9,TRBJ2-1,NA,few,CASSAVVGGNEQFF,TGTGCCAGCAGCGCCGTAGTGGGCGGGAATGAGCAGTTCTTC
TRBV29-1,TRBJ2-7,TRBD2,NA,CSVKGTAGGAEQYF,TGCAGCGTGAAAGGGACAGCGGGAGGGGCCGAGCAGTACTTC
TRBV5-4,TRBJ1-5,NA,NA,CASSPGPNQPQHF,TGTGCCAGCAGCCCAGGGCCCAATCAGCCCCAGCATTTT
TRBV4-3,TRBJ1-4,NA,few,CASSQEAVIFEKLFF,TGCGCCAGCAGCCAAGAGGCAGTGATCTTTGAAAAACTGTTTTTT
TRBV28,TRBJ2-7,TRBD2,NA,CASSTSGSFSYEQYF,TGTGCCAGCAGTACTAGCGGGAGTTTCTCCTACGAGCAGTACTTC
TRBV29-1,TRBJ2-7,TRBD1,few,CSAGQGTYEQYF,TGCAGCGCTGGACAGGGGACCTACGAGCAGTACTTC
TRBV13,TRBJ2-7,NA,NA,CASSFTRERRRQYF,TGTGCCAGCAGCTTCACTAGAGAGAGACGGCGGCAGTACTTC
TRBV5-1,TRBJ2-4,TRBD2,NA,CASSLAGWQAGVGGNIQYF,TGCGCCAGCAGCTTGGCCGGGTGGCAGGCGGGAGTGGGAGGAAACATTCAGTACTTC
TRBV7-2,TRBJ2-7,NA,few,CASSSRRGSHEQYF,TGTGCCAGCAGCTCCCGGAGGGGGAGCCACGAGCAGTACTTC
TRBV18,TRBJ1-2,TRBD1,few,CASSPRDRDNYGYTF,TGTGCCAGCTCACCACGGGACAGGGATAACTATGGCTACACCTTC
TRBV18,TRBJ1-3,TRBD1,NA,CASSPNRGRSGNTIYF,TGTGCCAGCTCACCAAACAGGGGCCGCTCTGGAAACACCATATATTTT
TRBV11-2,TRBJ2-1,TRBD2,few,CASSLAGVYEQFF,TGTGCCAGCAGTCTAGCGGGAGTATATGAGCAGTTCTTC
TRBV5-6,TRBJ2-1,NA,few,CASSLRTRGSYNEQFF,TGTGCCAGCAGCTTAAGAACACGAGGGTCCTACAATGAGCAGTTCTTC
TRBV29-1,TRBJ2-6,NA,NA,CSVPFGQGGLVGANVLTF,TGCAGCGTACCTTTCGGGCAAGGGGGTCTAGTCGGGGCCAACGTCCTGACTTTC
TRBV4-3,TRBJ2-1,TRBD2,few,CASSSWTSASSPINEQFF,TGCGCCAGCAGCTCTTGGACTAGCGCGTCCTCCCCTATTAATGAGCAGTTCTTC
TRBV29-1,TRBJ2-5,TRBD2,few,CSVVGLAGKQETQYF,TGCAGCGTTGTGGGACTAGCGGGGAAGCAAGAGACCCAGTACTTC
TRBV10-3,TRBJ2-1,TRBD2,NA,CAIRGLAGGPNEQFF,TGTGCCATCAGGGGACTAGCGGGAGGGCCGAATGAGCAGTTCTTC
TRBV10-3,TRBJ2-5,TRBD1,NA,CAILGQGKETQYF,TGTGCCATCCTGGGACAGGGGAAAGAGACCCAGTACTTC
TRBV5-7,TRBJ2-2,NA,NA,CASSQERPPHANTGELFF,TGTGCCAGCAGTCAGGAGCGGCCCCCACACGCGAACACCGGGGAGCTGTTTTTT
TRBV30,TRBJ1-6,NA,NA,CAWSGGGSPLHF,TGTGCCTGGAGCGGCGGAGGATCACCCCTCCACTTT
TRBV28,TRBJ2-3,NA,NA,CASIYSGTDTQYF,TGTGCCAGCATTTATAGCGGCACAGATACGCAGTATTTT
TRBV28,TRBJ2-1,TRBD1,few,CASSEPGTAYNEQFF,TGTGCCAGCAGTGAACCTGGGACAGCTTACAATGAGCAGTTCTTC
TRBV6-5,TRBJ2-1,NA,NA,CASRADTYNEQFF,TGTGCCAGCAGAGCCGACACCTACAATGAGCAGTTCTTC
TRBV28,TRBJ2-1,NA,NA,CASSLAAFYNEQFF,TGTGCCAGCAGTTTAGCGGCCTTCTACAATGAGCAGTTCTTC
TRBV7-9,TRBJ1-2,NA,few,CASSSFPPGESF,TGTGCCAGCAGCTCCTTTCCCCCGGGAGAATCCTTC
TRBV29-1,TRBJ2-1,NA,few,CSVRGTERFYNEQFF,TGCAGCGTTCGGGGGACAGAACGTTTCTACAATGAGCAGTTCTTC
TRBV2,TRBJ2-6,NA,few,CASSWASGANVLTF,TGTGCCAGCAGTTGGGCCTCTGGGGCCAACGTCCTGACTTTC
TRBV7-9,TRBJ2-3,NA,few,CASHGDADTQYF,TGTGCCAGCCACGGGGACGCAGATACGCAGTATTTT
TRBV12-5,TRBJ1-1,NA,NA,CASGLGGPEAFF,TGTGCTAGTGGTTTGGGGGGCCCAGAAGCTTTCTTT
TRBV23-1,TRBJ1-1,NA,few,CASSQVYPFF,TGCGCCAGCAGTCAGGTCTACCCTTTCTTT